The T cell receptor (beta chain) described here comes from a study of T cell repertoires in cytomegalovirus infection. At the level of the study: An indication of both CMV infection and matching HLA type came from public TCR beta signatures.

CDR1 SEHNR and CDR2 FQNEAQ come from the germline V gene (reference sequence). The CDR3 is 13 amino acids. V lost 3 bases, J lost 9 bases, and 12 bases lay in between. TCRdb ran MiXCR on the reads and lists one entry per CDR3 protein. The data hold about 160,000 distinct CDR3 sequences, with approximately 17% observed a single time. As for this clonotype: The antigen is unknown.

Study-wide findings and caveats: Totalled public TCR beta family frequency picked out people who carried CMV plus the relevant HLA. HLA-C-restricted TCR beta clonotypes specific for CMV led the ex vivo response.

The specimen was CD8+ T cells from PBMCs. The clonotype comes from a human donor in good health (CMV status not recorded). Some clones in this sample may be carry-over from other donors' samples. J is TRBJ2-4 and V is TRBV7-9, with a weak D call TRBD1 (6 bases). CDR3 sequence reads: CASSFSGDGIQYF. The CDR3 region has the DNA TGTGCCAGCAGCTTCTCAGGGGACGGCATTCAGTACTTC.